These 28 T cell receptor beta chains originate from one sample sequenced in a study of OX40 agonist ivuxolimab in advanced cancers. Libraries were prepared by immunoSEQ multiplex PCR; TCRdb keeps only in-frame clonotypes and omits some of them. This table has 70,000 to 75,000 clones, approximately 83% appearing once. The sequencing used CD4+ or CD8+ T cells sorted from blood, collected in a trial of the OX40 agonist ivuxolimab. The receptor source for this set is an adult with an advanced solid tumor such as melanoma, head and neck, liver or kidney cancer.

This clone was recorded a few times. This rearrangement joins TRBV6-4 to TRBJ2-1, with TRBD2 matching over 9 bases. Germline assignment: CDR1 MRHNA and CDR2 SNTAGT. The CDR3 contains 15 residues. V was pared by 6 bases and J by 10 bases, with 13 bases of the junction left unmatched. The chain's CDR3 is CASSARTSALGEQFF. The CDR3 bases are TGTGCCAGCAGCGCCCGGACTAGCGCCCTCGGGGAGCAGTTCTTC.

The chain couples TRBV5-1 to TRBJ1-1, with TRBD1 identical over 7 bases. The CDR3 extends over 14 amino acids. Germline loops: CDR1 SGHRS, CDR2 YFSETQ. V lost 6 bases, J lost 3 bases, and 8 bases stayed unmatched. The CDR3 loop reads CASTVQGSDTEAFF. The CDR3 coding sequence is TGCGCCAGCACCGTACAGGGGTCGGACACTGAAGCTTTCTTT. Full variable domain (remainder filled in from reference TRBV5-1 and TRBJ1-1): KAGVTQTPRYLIKTRGQQVTLSCSPISGHRSVSWYQQTPGQGLQFLFEYFSETQRNKGNFPGRFSGRQFSNSRSEMNVSTLELGDSALYLCASTVQGSDTEAFFGQGTRLTVV.

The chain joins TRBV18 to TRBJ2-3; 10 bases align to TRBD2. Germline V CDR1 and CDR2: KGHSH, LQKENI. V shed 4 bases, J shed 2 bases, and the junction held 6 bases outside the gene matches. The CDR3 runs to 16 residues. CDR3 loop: CASSLGTSGATDTQYF. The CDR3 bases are TGTGCCAGCTCACTGGGAACTAGCGGGGCCACAGATACGCAGTATTTT.

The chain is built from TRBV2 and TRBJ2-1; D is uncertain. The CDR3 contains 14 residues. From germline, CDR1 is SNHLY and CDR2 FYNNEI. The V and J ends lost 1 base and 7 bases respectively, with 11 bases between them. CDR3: CASSEESRGNEQFF. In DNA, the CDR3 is TGTGCCAGCAGTGAAGAGTCCCGCGGTAATGAGCAGTTCTTC.

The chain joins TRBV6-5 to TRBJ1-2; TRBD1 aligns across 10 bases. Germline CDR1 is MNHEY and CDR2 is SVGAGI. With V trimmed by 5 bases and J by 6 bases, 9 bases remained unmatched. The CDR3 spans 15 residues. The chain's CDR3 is CASSTFDRGRNGYTF. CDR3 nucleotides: TGTGCCAGCAGTACCTTCGACAGGGGGCGAAATGGCTACACCTTC.

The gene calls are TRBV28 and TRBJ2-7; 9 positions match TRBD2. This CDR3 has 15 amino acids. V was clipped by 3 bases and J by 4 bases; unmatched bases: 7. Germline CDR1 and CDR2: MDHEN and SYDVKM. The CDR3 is CASSFSSGALYEQYF. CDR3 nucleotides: TGTGCCAGCAGTTTTTCTAGCGGGGCTTTGTACGAGCAGTACTTC.

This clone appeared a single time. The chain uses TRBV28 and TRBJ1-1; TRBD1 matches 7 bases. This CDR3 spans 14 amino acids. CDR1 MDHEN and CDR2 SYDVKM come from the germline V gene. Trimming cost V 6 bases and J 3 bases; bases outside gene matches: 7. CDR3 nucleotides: TGTGCCAGCAGAAGACAGGGAAGGGACACTGAAGCTTTCTTT. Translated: CASRRQGRDTEAFF.

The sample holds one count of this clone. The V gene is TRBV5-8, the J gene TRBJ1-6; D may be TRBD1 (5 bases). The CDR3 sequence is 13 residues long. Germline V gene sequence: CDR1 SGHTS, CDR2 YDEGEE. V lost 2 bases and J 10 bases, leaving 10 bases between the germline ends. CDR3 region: CASSLGTTSPLHF. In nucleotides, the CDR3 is TGTGCCAGCAGCTTAGGGACGACCTCACCCCTCCACTTT.

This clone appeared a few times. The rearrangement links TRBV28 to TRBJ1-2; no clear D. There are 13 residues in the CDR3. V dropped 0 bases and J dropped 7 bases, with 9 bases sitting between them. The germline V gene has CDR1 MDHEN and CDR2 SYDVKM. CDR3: CASSLWRVAGYTF. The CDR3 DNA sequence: TGTGCCAGCAGTTTATGGAGGGTGGCTGGCTACACCTTC.

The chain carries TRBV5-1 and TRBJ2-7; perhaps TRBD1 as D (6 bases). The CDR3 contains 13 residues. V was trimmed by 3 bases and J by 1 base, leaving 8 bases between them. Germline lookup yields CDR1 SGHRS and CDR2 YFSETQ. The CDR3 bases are TGCGCCAGCAGCTCAGGGGATTCCTACGAGCAGTACTTC. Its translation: CASSSGDSYEQYF. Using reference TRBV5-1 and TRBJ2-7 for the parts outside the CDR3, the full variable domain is KAGVTQTPRYLIKTRGQQVTLSCSPISGHRSVSWYQQTPGQGLQFLFEYFSETQRNKGNFPGRFSGRQFSNSRSEMNVSTLELGDSALYLCASSSGDSYEQYFGPGTRLTVT.

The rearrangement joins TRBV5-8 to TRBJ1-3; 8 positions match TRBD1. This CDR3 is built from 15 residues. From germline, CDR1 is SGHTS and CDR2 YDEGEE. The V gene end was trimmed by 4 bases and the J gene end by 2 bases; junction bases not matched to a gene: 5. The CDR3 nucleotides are TGTGCCAGCAGCGACAGGGGAAGGGCTGGAAACACCATATATTTT. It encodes CASSDRGRAGNTIYF.

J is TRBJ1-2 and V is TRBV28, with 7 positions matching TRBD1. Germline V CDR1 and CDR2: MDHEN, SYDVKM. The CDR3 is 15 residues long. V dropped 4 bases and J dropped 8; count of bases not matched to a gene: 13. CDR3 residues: CASSYLDRAKGGYTF. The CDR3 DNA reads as TGTGCCAGCAGTTATTTAGACAGGGCGAAGGGGGGCTACACCTTC.

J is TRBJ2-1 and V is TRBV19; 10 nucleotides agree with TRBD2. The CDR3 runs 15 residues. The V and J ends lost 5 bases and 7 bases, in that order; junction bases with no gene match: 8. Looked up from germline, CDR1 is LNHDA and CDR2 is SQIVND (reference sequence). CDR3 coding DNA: TGTGCCAGTAGTGATGAGCGGGGGGGCCGAAATGAGCAGTTCTTC. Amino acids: CASSDERGGRNEQFF.

The CDR3 nucleotides read TGTGCCAGCAGTCCCCGTGCCCGTCAGAAGGGGACCCAGTACTTC. It is translated as CASSPRARQKGTQYF. This rearrangement joins TRBV7-8 to TRBJ2-5; D is unclear. From germline, CDR1 is SGHVS and CDR2 FQNEAQ. Trimming took 6 bases from V and 7 from J, leaving 21 bases between them. This CDR3 is built from 15 residues.

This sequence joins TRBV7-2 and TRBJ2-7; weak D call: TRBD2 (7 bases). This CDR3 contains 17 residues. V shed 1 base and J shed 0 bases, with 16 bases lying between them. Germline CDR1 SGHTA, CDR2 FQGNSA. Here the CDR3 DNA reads TGTGCCAGCAGCTTAGGGGGGGGGCCGCCAAGCTCCTACGAGCAGTACTTC. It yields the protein CASSLGGGPPSSYEQYF.

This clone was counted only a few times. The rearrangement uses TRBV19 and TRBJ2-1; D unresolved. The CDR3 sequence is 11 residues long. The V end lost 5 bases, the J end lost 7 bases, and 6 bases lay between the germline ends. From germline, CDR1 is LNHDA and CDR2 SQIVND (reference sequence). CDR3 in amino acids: CASSGRNEQFF. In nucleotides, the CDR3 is TGTGCCAGTAGTGGCAGAAATGAGCAGTTCTTC. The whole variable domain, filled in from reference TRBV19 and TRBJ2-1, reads DGGITQSPKYLFRKEGQNVTLSCEQNLNHDAMYWYRQDPGQGLRLIYYSQIVNDFQKGDIAEGYSVSREKKESFPLTVTSAQKNPTAFYLCASSGRNEQFFGPGTRLTVL.

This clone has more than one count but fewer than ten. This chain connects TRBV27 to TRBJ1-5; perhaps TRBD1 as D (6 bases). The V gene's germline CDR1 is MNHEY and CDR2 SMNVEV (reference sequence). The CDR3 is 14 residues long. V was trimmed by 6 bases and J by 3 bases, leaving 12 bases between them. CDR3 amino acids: CASRPTGNNQPQHF. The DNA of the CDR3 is TGTGCCAGCAGGCCCACAGGGAACAATCAGCCCCAGCATTTT.

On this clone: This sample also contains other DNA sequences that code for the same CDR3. The CDR3 sequence is CASSLQVGEGYGYTF. CDR3 coding DNA: TGTGCCAGCAGCCTACAAGTGGGGGAAGGCTATGGCTACACCTTC. The chain carries TRBV7-6 and TRBJ1-2; perhaps TRBD1 as D (5 bases). This CDR3 has 15 residues. Germline V gives CDR1 SGHVS, CDR2 FNYEAQ. V shed 5 bases and J shed 4 bases, with 17 bases lying between them.

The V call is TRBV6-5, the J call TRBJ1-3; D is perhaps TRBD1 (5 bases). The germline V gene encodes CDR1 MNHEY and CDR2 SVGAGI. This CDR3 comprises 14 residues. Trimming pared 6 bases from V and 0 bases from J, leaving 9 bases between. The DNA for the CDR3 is TGTGCCAGCAGACCAGGGTACTCTGGAAACACCATATATTTT. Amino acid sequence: CASRPGYSGNTIYF.

The chain's CDR3 is CATSEWVGELFF. In DNA form, the CDR3 reads TGTGCCACCAGCGAATGGGTCGGGGAGCTGTTTTTT. This sequence joins TRBV15 and TRBJ2-2, with unresolved D. The CDR3 runs 12 residues. The germline V and J ends were trimmed by 5 bases and 7 bases, with 8 bases remaining between them. Germline CDR1 is LNHNV and CDR2 is YYDKDF (reference sequence).

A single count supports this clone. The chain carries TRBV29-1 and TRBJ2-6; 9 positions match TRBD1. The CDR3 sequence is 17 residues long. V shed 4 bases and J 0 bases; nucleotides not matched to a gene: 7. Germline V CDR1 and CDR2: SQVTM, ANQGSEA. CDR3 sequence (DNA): TGCAGCGTTGCCCGGACAGGGGTTAACTCTGGGGCCAACGTCCTGACTTTC. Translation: CSVARTGVNSGANVLTF.

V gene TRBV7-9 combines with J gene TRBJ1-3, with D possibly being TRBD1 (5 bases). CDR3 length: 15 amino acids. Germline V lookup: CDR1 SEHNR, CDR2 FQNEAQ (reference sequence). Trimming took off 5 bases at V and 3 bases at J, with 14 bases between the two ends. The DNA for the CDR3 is TGTGCCAGCAGCCCCCGACACAGGCTTGGAAACACCATATATTTT. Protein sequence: CASSPRHRLGNTIYF.

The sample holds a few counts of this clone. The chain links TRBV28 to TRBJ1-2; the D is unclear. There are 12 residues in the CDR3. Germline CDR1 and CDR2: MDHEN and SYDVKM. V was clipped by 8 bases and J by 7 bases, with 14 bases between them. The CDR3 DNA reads TGTGCCAGCTCTGCCATGCCTGCTGGCTACACCTTC. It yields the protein CASSAMPAGYTF.

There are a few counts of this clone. CDR3: CASSSRGSSYEQYF. The DNA for the CDR3 is TGTGCCAGCAGCTCGCGCGGTAGCTCCTACGAGCAGTACTTC. The chain links TRBV5-4 to TRBJ2-7, with D unresolved. CDR3 size: 14 residues. Per germline, CDR1 SGHNT and CDR2 YYREEE (reference sequence). The germline V and J ends were trimmed by 3 bases and 0 bases, with 10 bases remaining between them.

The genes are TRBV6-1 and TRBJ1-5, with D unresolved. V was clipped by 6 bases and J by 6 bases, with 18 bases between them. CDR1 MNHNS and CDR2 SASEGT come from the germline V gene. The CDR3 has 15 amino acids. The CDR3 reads CASSPGIRTVQPQHF. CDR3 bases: TGTGCCAGCAGCCCGGGAATCAGAACGGTTCAGCCCCAGCATTTT.

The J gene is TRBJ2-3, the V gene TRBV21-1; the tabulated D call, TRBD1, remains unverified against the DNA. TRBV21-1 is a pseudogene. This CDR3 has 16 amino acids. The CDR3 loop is CASTSGHCLSTDTQYF. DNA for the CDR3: TGTGCCAGCACATCGGGACATTGCCTGAGCACAGATACGCAGTATTTT.

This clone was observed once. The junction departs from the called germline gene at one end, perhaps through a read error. The CDR3 DNA reads as TGTGCTAGCAGCACCCGCATACCTACTAATGAAAAACTGTTTTTT. This sequence encodes CASSTRIPTNEKLFF. The gene calls are TRBV7-7 and TRBJ1-4; D not resolved. CDR1 and CDR2 from the germline V gene are SSHAT and FNYEAQ (reference sequence). There are 15 residues in the CDR3. The full variable domain, its missing parts supplied by reference TRBV7-7 and TRBJ1-4, is GAGVSQSPRYKVTKRGQDVTLRCDPISSHATLYWYQQALGQGPEFLTYFNYEAQPDKSGLPSDRFSAERPEGSISTLTIQRTEQRDSAMYRCASSTRIPTNEKLFFGSGTQLSVL.

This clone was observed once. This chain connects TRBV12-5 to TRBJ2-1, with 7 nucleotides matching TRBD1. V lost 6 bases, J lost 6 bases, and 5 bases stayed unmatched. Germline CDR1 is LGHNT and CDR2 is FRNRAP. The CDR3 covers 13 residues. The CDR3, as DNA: TGTGCTAGTGGCCCGCCAGGGGGCAATGAGCAGTTCTTC. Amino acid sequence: CASGPPGGNEQFF.